The clone carrying this T cell receptor (beta chain) is medium-sized within its sample. The repertoire was sequenced with immunoSEQ multiplex PCR; TCRdb's copy has only in-frame clones and lacks some. The sample shows 80,000 or so clones, roughly 89% of them seen only once. The sample originates from a study of OX40 agonist ivuxolimab in advanced cancers. Overall study: Enrollees could have had prior anti-PD-1, anti-PD-L1 or anti-CTLA-4 therapy, which about 40% had received.

The CDR3 sequence is 14 residues long. The germline gives CDR1 MNHNY, CDR2 SVGAGI (reference sequence). Trimming at V came to 0 bases and at J to 8 bases, leaving 3 bases not matched to a gene. This chain uses TRBV6-6 with TRBJ2-1; 8 nucleotides agree with TRBD1. The TCR originated in an adult with an advanced solid tumor such as melanoma, head and neck, liver or kidney cancer. This sample comprised CD4+ or CD8+ T cells sorted from blood, obtained in a trial of the OX40 agonist ivuxolimab. The CDR3 spells CASSYSDRADEQFF. CDR3 sequence (DNA): TGTGCCAGCAGTTACTCGGACAGGGCGGATGAGCAGTTCTTC.